A selection of T cell receptor beta chains follows, all from one sample in a study of cytomegalovirus exposure and HLA in healthy donors. The table came from immunoSEQ multiplex PCR; TCRdb's copy has only in-frame clones and leaves some out. The table records some 160,000 clones, 75% to 90% of them present only once. The sample consisted of PBMCs. Receptors were obtained from a male donor in good health and CMV-seropositive. Each CDR3 is given with its conserved first and last residue. D genes are given only for firm matches. The listing skips clone size in some rows; elsewhere it reads once, few, many or a size class.

J,D,V,size,DNA,CDR3
TRBJ1-4,-,TRBV11-2,-,TGTGCCAGCAGCTCCGGGATGAATGAAAAACTGTTTTTT,CASSSGMNEKLFF
TRBJ2-1,TRBD2,TRBV4-2,-,TGTGCCAGCAGCCAAGGGGGGACTAGCGGGTACAATGAGCAGTTCTTC,CASSQGGTSGYNEQFF
TRBJ1-2,-,TRBV4-3,-,TGCGCCAGCAGCCAAGTAGGACAGAACTTTAACTATGGCTACACCTTC,CASSQVGQNFNYGYTF
TRBJ2-1,TRBD2,TRBV27,once,TGTGCCAGCAGTTGGTTTGCGGGAGGGTACAATGAGCAGTTCTTC,CASSWFAGGYNEQFF
TRBJ1-1,-,TRBV29-1,-,TGCAGCGTTGAAAGGGGCTTCCCAAACACTGAAGCTTTCTTT,CSVERGFPNTEAFF
TRBJ2-5,TRBD1,TRBV7-8,-,TGTGCCAGCAGCTTAGCCGAGATCACCGGTCTCCAGGGGGAACAAGAGACCCAGTACTTC,CASSLAEITGLQGEQETQYF
TRBJ2-3,TRBD1,TRBV7-8,few,TGTGCCAGCAGACTAGACAGGGGTCCAGATACGCAGTATTTT,CASRLDRGPDTQYF
TRBJ1-3,-,TRBV19,-,TGTGCCAGTACCAGGGACTCTGGAAACACCATATATTTT,CASTRDSGNTIYF
TRBJ1-6,TRBD1,TRBV4-1,-,TGCGCCAGCAGGAGAGAGGACAGGGATACTTCACCCCTCCACTTT,CASRREDRDTSPLHF
TRBJ2-1,-,TRBV10-3,-,TGTGCCATCAGCAACTACCCAGACAATGAGCAGTTCTTC,CAISNYPDNEQFF
TRBJ1-1,TRBD1,TRBV27,-,TGTGCCAGCAATTCGGACAGGGTAACGATGAACACTGAAGCTTTCTTT,CASNSDRVTMNTEAFF
TRBJ2-5,-,TRBV7-9,-,TGTGCCAGCAGCTTAGGAGGGACCCAGTACTTC,CASSLGGTQYF
TRBJ2-7,-,TRBV7-8,once,TGTGCCAGCAGCTTAGTTTCAGCGGGCGGCTACGAGCAGTACTTC,CASSLVSAGGYEQYF
TRBJ2-7,TRBD2,TRBV19,-,TGTGCCAGCAGCGTGTGGCGGGAGAGCTACGAGCAGTACTTC,CASSVWRESYEQYF
TRBJ2-7,TRBD2,TRBV4-1,once,TGCGCCAGCAGCCAAGCCCGGACTAGCGGGAGGGACTACGAGCAGTACTTC,CASSQARTSGRDYEQYF
TRBJ2-7,TRBD2,TRBV27,-,TGTGCCAGCAGTCCCGGGACTAGCGGGAGGTCACAGGTCTACGAGCAGTACTTC,CASSPGTSGRSQVYEQYF
TRBJ1-1,-,TRBV25-1,few,TGTGCCAGCACCGGGGTGGCTGAAGCTTTCTTT,CASTGVAEAFF
TRBJ2-1,TRBD1,TRBV4-1,few,TGCGCCAGCAGCCACCTCCCACTGGACACCGGGACAGGGTACCCCAATGAGCAGTTCTTC,CASSHLPLDTGTGYPNEQFF
TRBJ1-1,-,TRBV4-3,-,TGCGCCAGCAGCCAAGAGGCAGGCCGATTGGGCACTGAAGCTTTCTTT,CASSQEAGRLGTEAFF
TRBJ2-7,-,TRBV5-1,-,TGCGCCAGCAGCGTAGATTTTTACGAGCAGTACTTC,CASSVDFYEQYF
TRBJ1-2,-,TRBV29-1,once,TGCAGCGTTGAAACAGGGAAGAGTTATGGCTACACCTTC,CSVETGKSYGYTF
TRBJ1-5,-,TRBV5-5,-,TGTGCCAGCAGCTTGGGCGGCTTGGTCAATCAGCCCCAGCATTTT,CASSLGGLVNQPQHF
TRBJ2-3,TRBD2,TRBV7-9,-,TGTTCCAGCAGCCCCGGGACTAGCGGGAGTATTGGAGATACGCAGTATTTT,CSSSPGTSGSIGDTQYF
TRBJ2-1,-,TRBV7-2,-,TGTGCCAGCAGCTTCGAGGGAGTAGTTGGTGAGCAGTTCTTC,CASSFEGVVGEQFF
TRBJ2-4,-,TRBV19,-,TGTGCCATTTCTCCAGAGGGCAAAAACATTCAGTACTTC,CAISPEGKNIQYF
TRBJ2-3,TRBD2,TRBV4-3,-,TGCGCCAGCAGCCAAACTAGCGCCTCTAGCACAGATACGCAGTATTTT,CASSQTSASSTDTQYF
TRBJ1-6,-,TRBV7-9,-,TGTGCCAGCAGCCCTGGAGCTCAGGGCCCCTATAATTCACCCCTCCACTTT,CASSPGAQGPYNSPLHF
TRBJ2-7,-,TRBV4-1,-,TGCGCCAGCAGCCAGGAAAGGGGTTATGAGGCCTACGAGCAGTACTTC,CASSQERGYEAYEQYF
TRBJ2-5,-,TRBV5-6,-,TGTGCCAGCTCTACGCAACGGTTCGTAGAGACCCAGTACTTC,CASSTQRFVETQYF
TRBJ2-2,TRBD1,TRBV7-9,-,TGTGCCAGCAGCTTAGTACAGGGGGCAGCCGGGGAGCTGTTTTTT,CASSLVQGAAGELFF
TRBJ1-1,-,TRBV6-5,-,TGTGCCAGCTGCTGGCGGGAGAACACTGAAGCTTTCTTT,CASCWRENTEAFF
TRBJ1-2,-,TRBV5-1,-,TGCGCCAGCAGACAGATCCTGAACTATGGCTACACCTTC,CASRQILNYGYTF
TRBJ2-7,-,TRBV11-1,-,TGTGCCAGCAGCCCGGACACGACTTACGAGCAGTACTTC,CASSPDTTYEQYF
TRBJ2-6,-,TRBV11-2,-,TGTGCCAGCAGCTTAAGGAGGGACGTCCTTGCGGGGGCCAACGTCCTGACTTTC,CASSLRRDVLAGANVLTF
TRBJ2-7,TRBD2,TRBV7-7,-,TGTGCTAGCTCACGGACTAGCAACCACGAGCAGTACTTC,CASSRTSNHEQYF
TRBJ2-3,TRBD2,TRBV9,once,TGTGCCAGCAGCGCGAGCTCGACTAGCGGAAGCACAGATACGCAGTATTTT,CASSASSTSGSTDTQYF
TRBJ2-2,-,TRBV4-1,-,TGCGCCAGCAGCCAAGATGCAGGGATTACCGGGGAGCTGTTTTTT,CASSQDAGITGELFF
TRBJ2-1,TRBD2,TRBV29-1,-,TGCAGCGTTTTGGGCGGGACGGGGGGCAATGAGCAGTTCTTC,CSVLGGTGGNEQFF
TRBJ2-7,-,TRBV5-4,-,TGTGCCAGCAGCTTGGAGTCAGGAGAGCAGTACTTC,CASSLESGEQYF
TRBJ2-2,-,TRBV10-1,-,TGCGCCAGGCGTAGGGGTCTGAACACCGGGGAGCTGTTTTTT,CARRRGLNTGELFF
TRBJ1-2,-,TRBV28,once,TGTGCCAGCAGTTTAGAGGGCAGGGGCTATGGCTACACCTTC,CASSLEGRGYGYTF
TRBJ2-7,-,TRBV11-3,once,TGTGCCAGCTCCGGGAGGGACAGTCCCTACGAGCAGTACTTC,CASSGRDSPYEQYF